The rows below give T cell receptor beta chains drawn from one sample of a study of early T cells in non-severe SARS-CoV-2 infection. TCRdb used MiXCR to reprocess the 5' RACE reads, holding one entry per CDR3 protein. The sample includes under 85,000 distinct CDR3 sequences, 13% to 15% of them seen just once. Material for sequencing was whole blood. The receptor set was obtained from an adult who was a healthcare worker with PCR-confirmed SARS-CoV-2 infection or an uninfected control (not recorded which). CDR3s include the opening cysteine and the closing phenylalanine or tryptophan. D genes are given only for firm matches. A clone size is listed for some rows: how often the clone was seen (once, few, many), or a class if it is expanded.

TRBJ2-2 TRBV7-9 NA NA CASSPSTGELFF TGTGCCAGCAGCCCGTCCACCGGGGAGCTGTTTTTT
TRBJ1-2 TRBV4-2 NA few CASSQGGVSTTYGYTF TGTGCCAGCAGCCAAGGAGGGGTATCGACTACTTATGGCTACACCTTC
TRBJ1-3 TRBV28 NA NA CASSGWREKSSGNTIYF TGTGCCAGCAGTGGGTGGAGGGAGAAGAGCTCTGGAAACACCATATATTTT
TRBJ1-1 TRBV3-1 NA NA CASSQDRGTEAFF TGTGCCAGCAGCCAAGATCGGGGCACTGAAGCTTTCTTT
TRBJ1-1 TRBV12-3/TRBV12-4 NA many CASSFGTRAEAFF TGTGCCAGCAGTTTTGGGACACGGGCTGAAGCTTTCTTT
TRBJ2-1 TRBV11-2 TRBD2 NA CASSLDTLAGGPGNEQFF TGTGCCAGCAGCTTAGACACCTTAGCGGGGGGGCCAGGGAATGAGCAGTTCTTC
TRBJ2-1 TRBV9 NA NA CASSVNNEQFF TGTGCCAGCAGCGTAAACAATGAGCAGTTCTTC
TRBJ1-2 TRBV19 NA few CASTRPATGNYGYTF TGTGCCAGTACCCGCCCAGCCACAGGGAACTATGGCTACACCTTC
TRBJ2-7 TRBV6-5 NA many CASSYSKQGGEQYF TGTGCCAGCAGTTACTCGAAACAGGGAGGCGAGCAGTACTTC
TRBJ2-2 TRBV5-6 TRBD2 NA CASSLALAGSAGELFF TGTGCCAGCAGCTTGGCCCTAGCGGGGAGTGCCGGGGAGCTGTTTTTT
TRBJ1-2 TRBV20-1 TRBD1 NA CSARDGTGANYGYTF TGCAGTGCTAGAGATGGGACAGGGGCTAACTATGGCTACACCTTC
TRBJ1-6 TRBV3-1 NA few CASGGSRKEPLHF TGTGCCAGCGGGGGATCACGAAAGGAACCCCTCCACTTT
TRBJ1-1 TRBV5-6 NA NA CASSLVATEAFF TGTGCCAGCAGCTTGGTGGCCACTGAAGCTTTCTTT
TRBJ2-1 TRBV29-1 TRBD1 NA CSVGPGQGVYNEQFF TGCAGCGTGGGCCCGGGACAGGGGGTATACAATGAGCAGTTCTTC
TRBJ2-3 TRBV18 NA few CASSPMGLGATDTQYF TGTGCCAGCTCACCGATGGGACTCGGGGCCACAGATACGCAGTATTTT
TRBJ2-2 TRBV20-1 TRBD2 many CSARAGRGTNTGELFF TGCAGTGCTAGAGCCGGGCGGGGGACGAACACCGGGGAGCTGTTTTTT
TRBJ2-1 TRBV4-2 TRBD2 NA CVSSDGGGVGNEQFF TGTGTCAGCAGCGATGGGGGGGGTGTTGGAAATGAGCAGTTCTTC
TRBJ2-3 TRBV6-4 NA few CASSPEQSTDTQYF TGTGCCAGCAGTCCCGAGCAGAGCACAGATACGCAGTATTTT
TRBJ2-7 TRBV6-2/TRBV6-3 NA few CASRNGLAENYEQYF TGTGCCAGCAGAAATGGACTTGCGGAGAACTACGAGCAGTACTTC
TRBJ2-1 TRBV6-6 NA NA CVTQDSYNEQFF TGTGTCACTCAGGATTCCTACAATGAGCAGTTCTTC
TRBJ1-5 TRBV20-1 NA many CSARTDSNQPQHF TGCAGTGCGAGGACGGATAGCAATCAGCCCCAGCATTTT
TRBJ1-2 TRBV3-1 TRBD1 NA CASSQGRGRPYGYTF TGTGCCAGCAGCCAGGGCAGGGGGCGCCCCTATGGCTACACCTTC
TRBJ2-1 TRBV28 NA NA CASSPRDGTYNEQFF TGTGCCAGCAGTCCTCGGGACGGGACCTACAATGAGCAGTTCTTC
TRBJ2-3 TRBV13 TRBD2 NA CASSLGPASGGLLRFIDTQYF TGTGCCAGCAGCTTAGGTCCAGCTAGCGGGGGCTTACTGCGTTTCATAGATACGCAGTATTTT
TRBJ2-7 TRBV5-6 NA many CASSYEQEQYF TGTGCCAGCAGCTACGAGCAGGAGCAGTACTTC
TRBJ1-4 TRBV29-1 TRBD1 many CSVMGQGFEKLFF TGCAGCGTCATGGGACAGGGGTTTGAAAAACTGTTTTTT
TRBJ2-3 TRBV29-1 NA NA CSVEQGMSTDTQYF TGCAGCGTTGAACAGGGGATGTCCACAGATACGCAGTATTTT
TRBJ1-1 TRBV7-2 NA many CASSHVGASTEAFF TGTGCCAGCAGCCACGTAGGGGCGTCCACTGAAGCTTTCTTT
TRBJ1-6 TRBV7-2 TRBD1 once CASSSVPTGPSPLHF TGTGCCAGCAGCTCAGTACCGACAGGGCCTTCACCCCTCCACTTT
TRBJ2-3 TRBV6-2/TRBV6-3 NA few CASSYSRVTDTQYF TGTGCCAGCAGTTACTCGAGGGTCACAGATACGCAGTATTTT
TRBJ2-3 TRBV28 TRBD2 NA CATSGGATDTQYF TGTGCCACCAGCGGGGGGGCAACAGATACGCAGTATTTT
TRBJ2-7 TRBV28 NA NA CASSAFYEQYF TGTGCCAGCAGTGCCTTCTACGAGCAGTACTTC
TRBJ2-1 TRBV30 TRBD2 many CAWGRGERYRDEQFF TGTGCCTGGGGTCGGGGGGAACGGTATAGGGATGAGCAGTTCTTC
TRBJ2-3 TRBV9 TRBD2 many CASSVDPSGGVGDTQYF TGTGCCAGCAGCGTAGATCCTAGCGGGGGGGTCGGTGATACGCAGTATTTT
TRBJ1-2 TRBV2 NA few CASLFGSNYGYTF TGTGCCAGCCTTTTCGGGTCCAACTATGGCTACACCTTC
TRBJ2-7 TRBV6-5 NA NA CASSSPRGSYEQYF TGTGCCAGCAGTTCCCCCCGAGGGTCCTACGAGCAGTACTTC
TRBJ1-2 TRBV11-2 NA NA CASSSLQGLTLYGYTF TGTGCCAGCAGCTCCCTTCAGGGCTTAACCTTATATGGCTACACCTTC
TRBJ1-1 TRBV28 NA NA CATFPGNTEAFF TGTGCCACCTTCCCAGGGAACACTGAAGCTTTCTTT
TRBJ1-2 TRBV7-9 NA NA CASSPRGRAHGYTF TGTGCCAGCAGCCCCCGGGGGCGAGCCCATGGCTACACCTTC
TRBJ1-3 TRBV20-1 NA many CSAREGVSGNTIYF TGCAGTGCTAGAGAAGGGGTATCAGGAAACACCATATATTTT
TRBJ1-6 TRBV10-3 TRBD1 many CAISEPPGQGATKSPLHF TGTGCCATCAGTGAGCCCCCGGGACAGGGGGCCACTAAATCACCCCTCCACTTT
TRBJ2-3 TRBV7-3 NA NA CASSPDPWRTDTQYF TGTGCCAGCAGCCCCGACCCCTGGCGCACAGATACGCAGTATTTT
TRBJ1-1 TRBV29-1 NA few CSVDATLDLSTEAFF TGCAGCGTTGATGCGACGCTTGACTTGAGCACTGAAGCTTTCTTT
TRBJ1-5 TRBV6-1 NA few CASSEGTRGNQPQHF TGTGCCAGCAGTGAAGGGACCCGTGGCAATCAGCCCCAGCATTTT
TRBJ1-6 TRBV2 NA few CASGQVPRSSPLHF TGTGCCAGCGGACAAGTCCCGCGTAGTTCACCCCTCCACTTT
TRBJ2-7 TRBV29-1 TRBD1 NA CSVALNSGGPHYEQYF TGCAGCGTTGCCCTAAATTCAGGGGGCCCTCACTACGAGCAGTACTTC
TRBJ1-4 TRBV18 NA few CASSPLGGNEKLFF TGTGCCAGCTCACCCCTTGGGGGGAATGAAAAACTGTTTTTT
TRBJ2-3 TRBV20-1 NA NA CSARDMSRTDTQYF TGCAGTGCTAGAGATATGTCCCGCACAGATACGCAGTATTTT
TRBJ2-1 TRBV29-1 TRBD1 NA CSETGTGNEQFF TGCAGCGAAACCGGGACAGGGAACGAGCAGTTCTTC
TRBJ1-5 TRBV12-3/TRBV12-4 NA many CASSLGAGQPQHF TGTGCCAGCAGTTTAGGGGCAGGACAGCCCCAGCATTTT
TRBJ1-2 TRBV5-6 TRBD1 few CASSATGQGAEYGYTF TGTGCCAGCAGCGCAACGGGACAGGGGGCAGAATATGGCTACACCTTC